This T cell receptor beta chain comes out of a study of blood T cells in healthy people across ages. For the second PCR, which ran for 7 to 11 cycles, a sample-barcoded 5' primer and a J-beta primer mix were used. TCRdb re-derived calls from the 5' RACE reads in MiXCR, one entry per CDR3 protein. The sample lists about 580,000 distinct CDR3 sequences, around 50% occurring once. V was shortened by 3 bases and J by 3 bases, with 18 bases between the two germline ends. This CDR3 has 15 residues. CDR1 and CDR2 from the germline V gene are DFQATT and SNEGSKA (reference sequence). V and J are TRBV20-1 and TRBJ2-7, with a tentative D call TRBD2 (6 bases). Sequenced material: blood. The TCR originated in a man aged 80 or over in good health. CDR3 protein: CSARSRDWQYYEQYF. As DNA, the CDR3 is TGCAGTGCTAGGAGCCGGGACTGGCAGTACTACGAGCAGTACTTC.